This TCR beta chain was documented in a study of Ad26.COV2.S vaccination and SARS-CoV-2 variants (dated by TCRdb to the early 2020s). The study in broad terms: Vaccine-arm donors were drawn from COV1001, a multicentre, randomized, double-blind, placebo-controlled phase I-IIa trial of Ad26.COV2.S in healthy adults. Ad26.COV2.S was administered intramuscularly at a dose of 5x10^10 or 1x10^11 viral particles, either as one shot or as two shots given 56 days apart. The specificity and breadth of SARS-CoV-2-reactive T cell receptors after Ad26.COV2.S vaccination were assessed by TCRbeta repertoire sequencing. The TCR-sequenced set comprised around 30 samples: some 20 Ad26.COV2.S vaccine recipients, 5 placebo recipients and 8 SARS-CoV-2 convalescent individuals. Participants in the trial were split at random into five groups of five each, receiving low-dose or high-dose Ad26.COV2.S once or twice, or else placebo on both occasions. Throughout the experiments and outcome assessment, investigators stayed blinded to trial group allocation. Overall study outcomes, separate from this receptor: Vaccine and placebo recipients had similar non-spike TCR breadth, a finding consistent with the vaccine containing only spike. The study was not powered for comparison of responses between vaccine doses or regimens. According to the authors, total T cell responses may have been underestimated by the TCR breadth and depth analyses. Substantial breadth of spike-specific CD8+ and CD4+ T cell responses was reported after vaccination. Higher spike-specific TCR breadth was observed in Ad26.COV2.S recipients than in placebo recipients (P = 0.0014).

As concerns this clone: It has no known antigen specificity. No much larger clone exists at a distance of one base, and base qualities are not known.

Deletion took 4 bases off V and 6 bases off J, with a span of 16 bases between the germline ends. The CDR3, from cysteine to phenylalanine, totals 14 residues. Only the CDR3 DNA stays, 42 bases, in frame from base 1. Via the germline V gene (reference sequence), CDR1 is SEHNR and CDR2 FQNEAQ. In the paper's terms, the treatment or condition label means: roughly 18 received Ad26.COV2.S at low or high dose, single or two shots; five or six received placebo; per-sample allocation not given. For vaccine and placebo recipients, the sequenced repertoires came from samples collected on day 63 after the first injection. Between 29 July and 7 August 2020, Cohort 1b enrolled approximately 26 adults aged 18-55 years at one site in Boston, USA. As a vaccine, Ad26.COV2.S was a replication-incompetent adenovirus type 26 vector that expressed a prefusion-stabilized SARS-CoV-2 spike protein derived from the original Wuhan strain.

TCRbeta CDR3 regions were sequenced with the immunoSEQ Assay. After extraction, genomic DNA underwent amplification by bias-controlled multiplex PCR, followed by high-throughput sequencing. Regarding the original processing steps: To quantify the absolute abundance of every unique TCRbeta CDR3 region, sequences were collapsed and filtered. T cell fraction was estimated by normalizing TCRbeta template counts to usable DNA, which was measured by amplifying reference genes present in all nucleated cells. Repertoire TCRs were annotated as SARS-CoV-2-specific when V gene, CDR3 amino acid sequence and J gene were exactly matched to a known reactive TCR set. The reference SARS-CoV-2 TCR set was derived from MIRA and filtered for enrichment in COVID-19-positive ImmuneCODE repertoires, a step that removed public or cross-reactive TCRs. Using the MIRA antigens, annotated TCRs were further analysed by specific ORF or by position within an ORF. Depth was the summed frequency of annotated unique rearrangements, while breadth was defined as annotated unique rearrangements over total unique productive rearrangements. TCR breadth was compared between groups using two-sided Wilcoxon rank-sum tests. Entries here come from immuneACCESS through TCRdb and include only in-frame sequences with V and J called. Some clones fail to appear in such tables; in the studies checked, an unresolved V gene covers under half of the shortfall, and the cause of the remainder is unknown. Clone size and the V and J calls come from that table; the DNA yielded D and trimming. This sample is represented by about 680,000 clones; more than 70% of them were singletons. The ten largest clones take up approximately 1.5% of the sample.

Recombination joined TRBV7-9 with TRBJ2-7, and TRBD1 may be the D gene, going by 6 matching bases. The source of this sequence is a person between 18 and 59 years old who received the Ad26.COV2.S COVID-19 vaccine or a placebo. The sequenced sample was peripheral blood, obtained in a trial of Ad26.COV2.S vaccine versus placebo. The CDR3 amino acid sequence is: CASSSRDTGGEQYF. The DNA sequence reads TGTGCCAGCAGCTCCCGGGACACCGGCGGCGAGCAGTACTTC.